This entry is about one T cell receptor (beta chain). Its target is unknown. The V gene end was trimmed by 1 base and the J gene end by 2 bases; junction bases not matched to a gene: 6. Germline V gives CDR1 LGHNT, CDR2 FRNRAP. The CDR3 totals 17 residues. The sample is drawn from a study of shared clonotypes between healthy human individuals. Across the whole study: The donor pool was made up of a couple of women and three men aged 18 to 49. Study-level points and caveats: The study found 4.5% to 6% of naive CD4 clonotypes shared across a few donors. Represented genetic and exposure-history diversity was restricted by having few donors. Sorted-subset samples were not fully sequenced, rarefaction indicated.

The protocol was immunoSEQ multiplex PCR, while the TCRdb copy is restricted to in-frame clones and leaves out a portion. The sample holds about 2.4 million clones; around 90% are singletons and the top ten take 0.14%. The receptor was derived from a man aged 18 to 29 in good health. This chain connects TRBV12-5 to TRBJ2-3, with 10 bases fitting TRBD2. The material sequenced was naive CD4+ T cells sorted from blood. As to subset: CD45RA+ positively selected. The CDR3, as DNA: TGTGCTAGTGGTTTGGCCCCTAGCGGGAGTTACACAGATACGCAGTATTTT. Its translation is CASGLAPSGSYTDTQYF.